Presented here are 2 T cell receptor beta chains from one specimen sequenced in a study of T cell responses to AZD1222 COVID-19 vaccine. The table came from immunoSEQ multiplex PCR; TCRdb's copy has only in-frame clones and leaves some out. The sample holds around 100,000 clones, about 89% seen once. Material: peripheral blood, obtained 28 days after the second AZD1222 dose. These receptors all come from an adult who received the AZD1222 COVID-19 vaccine.

The chain couples TRBV10-3 to TRBJ1-6, with D possibly TRBD1 on 5 matching bases. Germline V gene lookup returns CDR1 ENHRY and CDR2 SYGVKD. The CDR3 extends over 15 amino acids. V was clipped by 0 bases and J by 7 bases, with 10 bases between them. CDR3 sequence reads: CAISESTGLNSPLHF. The CDR3 region has the DNA TGTGCCATCAGTGAGTCAACAGGTTTGAATTCACCCCTCCACTTT.

The sample holds one count of this clone. This CDR3 is CASSPSGGDYEQYF. The CDR3 DNA is TGTGCCAGCAGCCCTAGCGGGGGGGACTACGAGCAGTACTTC. The chain has TRBV7-2 and TRBJ2-7; 12 bases align to TRBD2. The germline CDR1 and CDR2 sequences are SGHTA and FQGNSA. CDR3 size: 14 residues. V lost 5 bases to trimming and J lost 3 bases; unmatched junction nucleotides: 2.